Sequencing of this T cell receptor (beta chain) was carried out in a study of cytomegalovirus exposure and HLA in healthy donors. Study information: Genotyping showed less than 85% of 398 donors falling in the Caucasian-associated ancestry cluster.

There were likely unrecorded immune exposures, though donors were nominally healthy when sampled. The length of the CDR3 is 15 residues. V was pared by 0 bases and J by 7 bases, with 15 bases between. Germline V gene sequence: CDR1 LGHNA, CDR2 YNFKEQ. The sample holds a few counts of this clone. Its antigen remains unidentified. General study points: The study recorded 150 to 200 TCR beta chains that were cytomegalovirus-associated. As confirmed in vitro, a few CMV-associated chains were specific for CMV antigens.

PCR used 60 Vbeta primers and 13 Jbeta primers. The table came from immunoSEQ multiplex PCR; TCRdb's copy has only in-frame clones and leaves some out. The data contain 110,000 to 150,000 clones, over 70% of them seen just once; the ten biggest clones take up around 7%. This receptor was obtained from a young man in good health and CMV-seronegative. Source material: PBMCs. This chain connects TRBV4-2 to TRBJ1-2; possible D gene TRBD1, 6 bases. CDR3 residues: CASSQDVAGEIGYTF. Written as DNA, the CDR3 is TGTGCCAGCAGCCAAGATGTGGCAGGGGAAATTGGCTACACCTTC.